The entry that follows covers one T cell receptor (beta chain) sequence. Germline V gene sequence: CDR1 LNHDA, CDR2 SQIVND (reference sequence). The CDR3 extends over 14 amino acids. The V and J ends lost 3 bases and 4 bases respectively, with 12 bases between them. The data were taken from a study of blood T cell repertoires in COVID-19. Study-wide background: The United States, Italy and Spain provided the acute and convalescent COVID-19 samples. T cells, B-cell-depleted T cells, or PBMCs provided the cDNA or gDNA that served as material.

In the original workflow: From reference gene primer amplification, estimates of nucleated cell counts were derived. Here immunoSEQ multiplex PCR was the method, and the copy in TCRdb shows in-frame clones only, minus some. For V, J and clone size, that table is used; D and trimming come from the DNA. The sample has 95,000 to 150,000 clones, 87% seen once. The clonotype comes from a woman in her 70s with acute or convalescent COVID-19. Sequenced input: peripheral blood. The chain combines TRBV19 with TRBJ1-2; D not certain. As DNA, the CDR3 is TGTGCCAGTAGTATTCTAGGCCCTCCCTATGGCTACACCTTC. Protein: CASSILGPPYGYTF.